The source of this TCR beta chain is a study of cytomegalovirus exposure and HLA in healthy donors. Study conclusions and caveats: A missense variant in DCLRE1C was later tied to TCR beta V- and J-gene trimming. Cytomegalovirus-associated TCR beta chains were listed, numbering some 170.

Germline V CDR1 and CDR2: KGHSH, LQKENI. This CDR3 spans 15 amino acids. V lost 3 bases and J lost 3; bases outside the gene matches: 5. Primers included in the PCR were 60 Vbeta and 13 Jbeta primers. Data came from immunoSEQ multiplex PCR; TCRdb stores just in-frame clones and leaves some out. The profile shows about 160,000 clones, around 79% of them singletons. This clone was observed a few times. What it recognizes is unknown. Specimen: PBMCs. The V call is TRBV18, the J call TRBJ2-3; 8 nucleotides line up with TRBD1. The source is a man aged 35 to 55 in good health and CMV-seronegative. The DNA of the CDR3 is TGTGCCAGCTCACCCAGGGGGCTGGGGACAGATACGCAGTATTTT. Translation: CASSPRGLGTDTQYF.